This TCR beta chain came from a study of CD8 T cells in Susac syndrome. Whole-study context: Patients with Susac syndrome were, at the time of blood collection, therapy-naive, maintained on corticosteroids, or maintained on intravenous immunoglobulin alone.

It was with random hexamers that about 0.45 to 1 ug RNA was reverse transcribed. TCR beta CDR3 was amplified by immunoSEQ covering 54 Vbeta and 13 Jbeta. TCRdb reprocessed the immunoSEQ multiplex PCR reads with MiXCR, giving one entry per CDR3 protein. The table shows about 190,000 distinct CDR3 sequences, with more than 90% occurring only once. The CDR3 sequence is 13 residues long. The germline V gene has CDR1 SQVTM and CDR2 ANQGSEA. Trimming removed 4 bases from V and 2 bases from J, with 12 bases in between. CD8+ and CD4+ T cells were negatively isolated; TEMRA cells were FACS-enriched. V gene TRBV29-1 combines with J gene TRBJ2-7, with D possibly TRBD1 on 6 matching bases. The origin of this receptor is a human donor with Susac syndrome. Sequencing input: CD4+ T cells from PBMCs. CDR3 region: CSVARTVAYEQYF. The CDR3 region has the DNA TGCAGCGTTGCCCGGACAGTCGCCTACGAGCAGTACTTC.